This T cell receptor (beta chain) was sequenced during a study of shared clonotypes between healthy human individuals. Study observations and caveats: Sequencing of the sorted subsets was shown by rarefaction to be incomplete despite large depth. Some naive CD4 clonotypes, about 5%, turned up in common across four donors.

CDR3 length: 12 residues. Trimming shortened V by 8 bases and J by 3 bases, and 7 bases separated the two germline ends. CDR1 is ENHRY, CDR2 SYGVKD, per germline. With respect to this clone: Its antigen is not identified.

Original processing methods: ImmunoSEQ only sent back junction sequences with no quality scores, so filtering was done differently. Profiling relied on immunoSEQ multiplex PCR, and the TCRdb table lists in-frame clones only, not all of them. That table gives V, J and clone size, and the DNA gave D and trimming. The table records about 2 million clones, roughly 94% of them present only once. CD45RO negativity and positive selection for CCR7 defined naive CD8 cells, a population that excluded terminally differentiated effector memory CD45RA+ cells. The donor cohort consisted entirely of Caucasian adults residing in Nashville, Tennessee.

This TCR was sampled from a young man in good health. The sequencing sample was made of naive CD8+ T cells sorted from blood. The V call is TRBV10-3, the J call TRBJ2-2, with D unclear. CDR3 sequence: CAIHKDTGELFF. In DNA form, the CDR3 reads TGTGCCATCCACAAGGACACCGGGGAGCTGTTTTTT.